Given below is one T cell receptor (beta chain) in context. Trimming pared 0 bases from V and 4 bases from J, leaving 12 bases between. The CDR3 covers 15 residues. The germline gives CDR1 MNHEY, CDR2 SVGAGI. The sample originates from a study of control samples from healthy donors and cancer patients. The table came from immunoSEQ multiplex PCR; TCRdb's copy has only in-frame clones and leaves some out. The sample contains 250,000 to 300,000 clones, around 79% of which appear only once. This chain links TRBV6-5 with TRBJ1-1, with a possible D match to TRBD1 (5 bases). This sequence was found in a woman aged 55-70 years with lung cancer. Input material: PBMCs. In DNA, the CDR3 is TGTGCCAGCAGTTACTCCGGGGTTAGGGGCACTGAAGCTTTCTTT. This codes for CASSYSGVRGTEAFF.